This entry concerns a single TCR beta chain. Its specificity is not known. A read error is possible here, since a much larger clone lies one base away. The V and J ends lost 2 bases and 11 bases respectively, with 18 bases between them. Germline CDR1 is SNHLY and CDR2 is FYNNEI. The CDR3 is 14 residues long. The sample is drawn from a study of blood T cells in healthy people across ages. Study conclusions and caveats: Observed TCR beta diversity showed a strong correlation with the percentage of naive T cells as measured by flow cytometry.

Then a second PCR, running about 6 to 12 cycles, was carried out with a sample-barcoded 5' primer and a J-beta primer mix. In TCRdb, the 5' RACE reads were re-called with MiXCR into one record per CDR3 protein. The table lists roughly 680,000 distinct CDR3 sequences, roughly half of them singletons, with about 13% in the top ten. The genes are TRBV2 and TRBJ2-5; TRBD2 is a possible D gene (5 bases). This sequence originates from a woman older than 75 in good health. Sample: blood. This chain's CDR3 is CASSELGGYNEQYF. DNA of the CDR3: TGTGCCAGCAGTGAATTGGGCGGGTACAATGAGCAGTACTTC.